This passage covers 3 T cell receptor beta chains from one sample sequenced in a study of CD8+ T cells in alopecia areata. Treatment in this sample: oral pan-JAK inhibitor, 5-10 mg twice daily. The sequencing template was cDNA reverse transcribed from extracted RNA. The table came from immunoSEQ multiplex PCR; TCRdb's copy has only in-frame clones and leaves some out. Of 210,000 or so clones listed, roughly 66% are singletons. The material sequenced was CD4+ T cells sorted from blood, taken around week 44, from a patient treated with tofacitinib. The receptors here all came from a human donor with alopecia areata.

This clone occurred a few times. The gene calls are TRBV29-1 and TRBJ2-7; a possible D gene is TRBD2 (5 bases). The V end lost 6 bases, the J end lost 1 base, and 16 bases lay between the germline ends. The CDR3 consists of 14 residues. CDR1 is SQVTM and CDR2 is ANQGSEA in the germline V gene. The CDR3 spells CSVLLRGRSYEQYF. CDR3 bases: TGCAGCGTGCTTCTCCGGGGAAGGTCCTACGAGCAGTACTTC.

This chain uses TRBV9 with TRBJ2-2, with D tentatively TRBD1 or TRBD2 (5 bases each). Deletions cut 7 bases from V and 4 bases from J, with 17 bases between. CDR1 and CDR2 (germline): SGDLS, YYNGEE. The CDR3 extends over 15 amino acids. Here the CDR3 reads CASSRWGPFTGELFF. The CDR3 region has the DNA TGTGCCAGCTCCCGTTGGGGACCATTCACCGGGGAGCTGTTTTTT.

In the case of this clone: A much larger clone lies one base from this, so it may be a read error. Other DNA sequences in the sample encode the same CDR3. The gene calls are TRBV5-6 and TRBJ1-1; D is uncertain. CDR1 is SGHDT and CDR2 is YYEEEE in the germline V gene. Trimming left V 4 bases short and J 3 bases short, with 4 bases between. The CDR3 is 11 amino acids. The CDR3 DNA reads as TGTGCCAGCAGCCTGGACACTGAAGCTTTCTTT. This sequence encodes CASSLDTEAFF.